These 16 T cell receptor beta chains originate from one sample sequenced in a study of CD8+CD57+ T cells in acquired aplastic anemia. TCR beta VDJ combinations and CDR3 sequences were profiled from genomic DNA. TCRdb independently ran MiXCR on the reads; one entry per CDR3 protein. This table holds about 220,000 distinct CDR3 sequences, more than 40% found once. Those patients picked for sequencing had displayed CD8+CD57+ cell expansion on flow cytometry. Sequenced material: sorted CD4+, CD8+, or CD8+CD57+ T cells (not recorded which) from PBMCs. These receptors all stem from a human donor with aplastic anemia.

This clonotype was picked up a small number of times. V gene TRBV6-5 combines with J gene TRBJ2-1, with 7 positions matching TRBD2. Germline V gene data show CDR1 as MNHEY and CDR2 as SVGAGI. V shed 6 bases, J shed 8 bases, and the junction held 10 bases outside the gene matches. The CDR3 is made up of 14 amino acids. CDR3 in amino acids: CASRESGVTDEQFF. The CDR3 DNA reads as TGTGCCAGCAGGGAAAGCGGGGTCACTGATGAGCAGTTCTTC.

The CDR3 bases are TGTGCCAGCAGTGACTCGACTAGCGGGGACGGCGAAGCTTTCTTT. Protein product: CASSDSTSGDGEAFF. The chain carries TRBV6-4 and TRBJ1-1; D is perhaps TRBD1 (5 bases). CDR3 length: 15 residues. V lost 0 bases and J 8 bases, leaving 16 bases between the germline ends. Germline CDR1 is MRHNA and CDR2 is SNTAGT.

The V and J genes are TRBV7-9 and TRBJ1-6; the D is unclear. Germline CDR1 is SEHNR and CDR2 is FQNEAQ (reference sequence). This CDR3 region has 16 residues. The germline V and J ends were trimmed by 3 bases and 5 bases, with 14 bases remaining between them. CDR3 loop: CASSLGRAADNSPLHF. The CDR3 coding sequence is TGTGCCAGCAGCTTGGGTAGGGCGGCAGATAATTCACCCCTCCACTTT.

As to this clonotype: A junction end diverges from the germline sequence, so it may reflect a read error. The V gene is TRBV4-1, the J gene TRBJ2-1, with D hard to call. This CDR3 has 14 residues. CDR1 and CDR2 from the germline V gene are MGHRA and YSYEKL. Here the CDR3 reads CASSQVKIYNGQFF. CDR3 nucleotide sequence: TGCGCCAGCAGCCAAGTAAAGATTTACAATGGGCAGTTCTTC.

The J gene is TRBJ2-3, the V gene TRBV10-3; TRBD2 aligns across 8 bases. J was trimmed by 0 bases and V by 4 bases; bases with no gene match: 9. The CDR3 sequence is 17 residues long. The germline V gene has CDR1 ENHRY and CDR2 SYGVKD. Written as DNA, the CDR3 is TGTGCCATCAGTGGAACTAGCGGATCCTCTAGCACAGATACGCAGTATTTT. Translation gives CAISGTSGSSSTDTQYF.

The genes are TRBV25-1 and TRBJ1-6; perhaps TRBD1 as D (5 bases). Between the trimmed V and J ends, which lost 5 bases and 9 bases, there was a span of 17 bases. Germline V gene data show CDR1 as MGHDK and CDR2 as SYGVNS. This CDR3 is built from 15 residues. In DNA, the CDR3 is TGTGCCAGCAGTCCTCCCGGGCCGGGGGGTTCACCCCTCCACTTT. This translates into CASSPPGPGGSPLHF.

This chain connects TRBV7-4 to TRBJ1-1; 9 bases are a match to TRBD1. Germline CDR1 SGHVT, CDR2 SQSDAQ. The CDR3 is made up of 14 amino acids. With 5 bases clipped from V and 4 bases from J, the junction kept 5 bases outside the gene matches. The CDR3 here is CASSERDRVTEAFF. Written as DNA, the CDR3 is TGTGCCAGCAGCGAGCGGGACAGGGTCACTGAAGCTTTCTTT.

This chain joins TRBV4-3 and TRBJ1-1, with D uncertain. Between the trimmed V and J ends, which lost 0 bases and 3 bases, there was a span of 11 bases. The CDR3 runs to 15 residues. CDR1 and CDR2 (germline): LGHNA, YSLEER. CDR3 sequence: CASSQERTIYTEAFF. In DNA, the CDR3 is TGCGCCAGCAGCCAAGAGAGGACGATTTACACTGAAGCTTTCTTT.

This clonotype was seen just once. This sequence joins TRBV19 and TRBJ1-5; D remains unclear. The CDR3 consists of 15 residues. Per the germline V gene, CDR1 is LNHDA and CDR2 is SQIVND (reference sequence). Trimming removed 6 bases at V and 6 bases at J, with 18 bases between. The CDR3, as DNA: TGTGCCAGTAGATCCGGTAACCGTTCCGGTCAGCCCCAGCATTTT. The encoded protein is CASRSGNRSGQPQHF.

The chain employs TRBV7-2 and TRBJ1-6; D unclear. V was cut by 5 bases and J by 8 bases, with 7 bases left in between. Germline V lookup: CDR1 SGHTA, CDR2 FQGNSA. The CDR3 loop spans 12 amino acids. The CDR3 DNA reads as TGTGCCAGCAGCCACAGCGATTCACCCCTCCACTTT. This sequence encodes CASSHSDSPLHF.

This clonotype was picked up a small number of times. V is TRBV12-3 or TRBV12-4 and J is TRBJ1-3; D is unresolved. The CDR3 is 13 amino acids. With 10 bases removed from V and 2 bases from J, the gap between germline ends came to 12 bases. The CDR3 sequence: CANTRVTGNTIYF. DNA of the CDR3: TGTGCCAACACGAGGGTTACTGGAAACACCATATATTTT.

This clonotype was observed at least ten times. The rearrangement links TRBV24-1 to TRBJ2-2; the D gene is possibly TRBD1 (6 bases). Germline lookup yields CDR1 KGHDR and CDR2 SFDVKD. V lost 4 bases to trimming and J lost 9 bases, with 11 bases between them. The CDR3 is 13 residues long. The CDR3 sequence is CATSDRGTRELFF. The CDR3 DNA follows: TGTGCCACCAGTGACAGGGGTACCCGGGAGCTGTTTTTT.

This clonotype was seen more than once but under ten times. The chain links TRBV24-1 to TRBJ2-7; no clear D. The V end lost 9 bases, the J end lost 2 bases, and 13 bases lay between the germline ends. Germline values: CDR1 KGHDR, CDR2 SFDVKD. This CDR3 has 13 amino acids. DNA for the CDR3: TGTGCCACCTTCCCGAACAGACCCTACGAGCAGTACTTC. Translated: CATFPNRPYEQYF.

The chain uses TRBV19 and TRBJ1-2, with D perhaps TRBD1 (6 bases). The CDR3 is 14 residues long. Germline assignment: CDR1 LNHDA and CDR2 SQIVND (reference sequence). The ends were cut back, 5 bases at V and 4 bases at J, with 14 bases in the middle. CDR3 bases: TGTGCCAGTAGTGCGTCAGGGGTCGGCTATGGCTACACCTTC. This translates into CASSASGVGYGYTF. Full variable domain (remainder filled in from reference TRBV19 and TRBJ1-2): DGGITQSPKYLFRKEGQNVTLSCEQNLNHDAMYWYRQDPGQGLRLIYYSQIVNDFQKGDIAEGYSVSREKKESFPLTVTSAQKNPTAFYLCASSASGVGYGYTFGSGTRLTVV.

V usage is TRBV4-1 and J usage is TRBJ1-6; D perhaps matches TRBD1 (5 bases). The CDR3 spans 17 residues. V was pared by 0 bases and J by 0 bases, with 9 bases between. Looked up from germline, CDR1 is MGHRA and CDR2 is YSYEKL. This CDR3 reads CASSQDSGSSYNSPLHF. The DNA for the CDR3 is TGCGCCAGCAGCCAAGATTCAGGGAGCTCCTATAATTCACCCCTCCACTTT.

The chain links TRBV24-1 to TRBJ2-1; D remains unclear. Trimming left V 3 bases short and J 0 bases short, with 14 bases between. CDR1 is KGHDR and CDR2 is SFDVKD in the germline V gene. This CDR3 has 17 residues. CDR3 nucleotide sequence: TGTGCCACCAGTGATCAAATGCCCCCGAGCTCCTACAATGAGCAGTTCTTC. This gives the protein CATSDQMPPSSYNEQFF.